This T cell receptor (beta chain) comes out of a study of CDR3 diversity in severe acne. Each CDR3 protein gets one entry after TCRdb re-called the PCR reads with MiXCR. The sample yields about 100,000 distinct CDR3 sequences, roughly 51% seen once. The germline gives CDR1 WSHSY, CDR2 SAAADI. With 0 bases removed from V and 6 bases from J, the gap between germline ends came to 15 bases. The length of the CDR3 is 15 residues. What was sequenced was blood. The chain is built from TRBV10-2 and TRBJ2-7; tentative D call: TRBD1 (6 bases). The TCR was taken from a male donor with acne. In DNA form, the CDR3 reads TGCGCCAGCAGTGAGTCAAGGGACATTGTGGGCGAGCAGTACTTC. It is translated as CASSESRDIVGEQYF.